A single sample gave rise to the 23 T cell receptor beta chains below, sequenced in a study of tumor and adjacent non-tumor tissue in lung cancer (dated by TCRdb to about 2018). The method was multiplex PCR. The listed sequencing device is Illumina HiSeq 2500. TCRbeta libraries were constructed through three rounds of nested PCR with primers (Table S4) according to protocols modified from ARM-PCR. Through fastp at Q25 and MiXCR, TCRdb rebuilt clones from the public reads, retaining in-frame beta chains. CDR3 protein duplicates are merged, each entry listing the most common genes and DNA. This sample has 60,000 to 70,000 distinct CDR3 sequences in its table, and under 80% of those were observed once. More than 35% of the sample goes to the ten largest clones. RNA was isolated from bulk unsorted tissue, and RNA quality was assessed with a NanoDrop ND-1000 and an Agilent 2100. Normal lung samples were distant non-tumor tissue taken more than 3 cm from the tumor edge.

The material sequenced was distant non-tumor lung tissue. These receptors all stem from a man in his sixties with non-small cell lung cancer.

V gene TRBV4-2 combines with J gene TRBJ2-1; D unresolved. The CDR3 consists of 12 residues. Germline V gene data show CDR1 as LGHNA and CDR2 as YNFKEQ. Trimming took 8 bases from V and 9 from J, leaving 14 bases between them. CDR3 region: CASVPNMVEQFF. The CDR3 region has the DNA TGTGCCAGCGTACCAAATATGGTTGAGCAGTTCTTC.

Comment on this clonotype: A read error may explain this, as a much larger clone is one base away. The chain is built from TRBV7-8 and TRBJ2-2; D is undetermined. Germline lookup yields CDR1 SGHVS and CDR2 FQNEAQ. The CDR3 runs to 14 residues. The CDR3 here is CANSLGSNTGELFF. DNA for the CDR3: TGTGCCAACAGCTTAGGATCGAACACCGGGGAGCTGTTTTTT.

Details on this clonotype: The CDR3 does not close with the conserved phenylalanine or tryptophan, likely indicating a read error. This chain uses TRBV5-1 with TRBJ1-1; 9 bases line up with TRBD1. This CDR3 contains 13 residues. Germline values: CDR1 SGHRS, CDR2 YFSETQ. Trimming took 9 bases from V and 4 from J; bases not matched to a gene: 7. The CDR3: CAISLGQGTEAFV. Written as DNA, the CDR3 is TGCGCCATCAGTTTGGGACAGGGCACTGAAGCTTTCGTT.

As regards this clonotype: A much more abundant neighbour one base away suggests this may be a read error. V and J are TRBV21-1 and TRBJ2-2; the D segment call TRBD1 is taken from the table without a DNA check. TRBV21-1 is a recognized pseudogene. CDR3 length: 19 residues. The CDR3 DNA follows: TGTGGCAGCAGCCCAACCGACAGGGAAACGTCGTCCGTATCCGGGGAGCTGTTTTTT. It encodes CGSSPTDRETSSVSGELFF.

The chain is built from TRBV29-1 and TRBJ2-1; D may be TRBD2 (7 bases). The V end was cut by 7 bases, the J end by 6 bases, with 34 bases between. Germline CDR1 reads SQVTM; CDR2 reads ANQGSEA. This CDR3 is 19 amino acids long. The CDR3 region is CSGWGGRGSQPSRSNEQFF. CDR3 in DNA: TGCAGCGGCTGGGGGGGGCGCGGGAGCCAACCATCGAGGAGCAATGAGCAGTTCTTC.

Note on this clonotype: Compared with germline, one end of the junction differs, possibly owing to a read error. This sequence joins TRBV5-1 and TRBJ1-4, with D unresolved. There are 15 residues in the CDR3. Germline V gene sequence: CDR1 SGHRS, CDR2 YFSETQ. CDR3 sequence: CASCLELATNGKLFF. The CDR3 coding sequence is TGCGCCAGCTGCTTGGAACTTGCAACTAATGGAAAACTGTTTTTT. Filled out from reference TRBV5-1 and TRBJ1-4, the complete variable domain reads KAGVTQTPRYLIKTRGQQVTLSCSPISGHRSVSWYQQTPGQGLQFLFEYFSETQRNKGNFPGRFSGRQFSNSRSEMNVSTLELGDSALYLCASCLELATNGKLFFGSGTQLSVL.

Note on this clonotype: At one end the junction does not follow the germline gene, possibly because of a read error. The chain recombines TRBV6-1 with TRBJ2-4, with 9 nucleotides matching TRBD1. There are 14 residues in the CDR3. Germline CDR1 reads MNHNS; CDR2 reads SASEGT. The CDR3 sequence: CASSKGQGGNIRYF. DNA of the CDR3: TGTGCCAGTAGTAAGGGACAGGGCGGAAACATTCGGTACTTC.

This clonotype was seen repeatedly, ten times or more. The chain carries TRBV7-9 and TRBJ2-7; no clear D gene. The V end lost 1 base, the J end lost 3 bases, and 4 bases lay between the germline ends. This CDR3 is built from 12 residues. In germline, CDR1 is SEHNR, CDR2 FQNEAQ (reference sequence). The CDR3 DNA sequence: TGTGCCAGCAGCTTAGACAACTACGAGCAGTACTTC. The encoded protein is CASSLDNYEQYF.

The rearrangement uses TRBV20-1 and TRBJ1-5; D is possibly TRBD1 (6 bases). Near its end, the DNA agrees better with TRBJ2-3, so the J call may be wrong. Germline assignment: CDR1 DFQATT and CDR2 SNEGSKA (reference sequence). The CDR3 sequence is 15 residues long. The CDR3 nucleotides read TGCAGTGCTAGAAGTCAGGACAGACCTAATCAGCCCCAGTATTTT. This translates into CSARSQDRPNQPQYF.

This clonotype is labeled medium-sized. The chain links TRBV29-1 to TRBJ1-2; perhaps TRBD1 as D (6 bases). Germline V gene lookup returns CDR1 SQVTM and CDR2 ANQGSEA. V gave up 6 bases and J gave up 8 bases, with 19 bases separating them. The CDR3 is made up of 13 amino acids. The CDR3 spells CSVSPQQGRGYTF. The CDR3 DNA follows: TGCAGCGTCTCACCCCAACAGGGTCGCGGCTACACCTTC.

Details on this clonotype: The junction departs from the called germline gene at one end, perhaps through a read error. The chain carries TRBV20-1 and TRBJ1-5; 8 nucleotides match TRBD1. Germline loops: CDR1 DFQATT, CDR2 SNEGSKA (reference sequence). The CDR3 runs to 14 residues. The CDR3 DNA follows: TGCAGTGTGACCTCCGGGACAGGCCATCAGCCCCACCATTTT. It encodes CSVTSGTGHQPHHF.

The J gene is TRBJ2-7, the V gene TRBV7-9; 9 bases are shared with TRBD2. Looked up from germline, CDR1 is SEHNR and CDR2 is FQNEAQ (reference sequence). The CDR3 sequence is 14 residues long. With V trimmed by 8 bases and J by 7 bases, 12 bases remained unmatched. CDR3 loop: CASGGGTSRSEQYF. CDR3 coding DNA: TGTGCCAGCGGGGGGGGGACTAGCCGGTCTGAGCAGTACTTC. The full variable domain, completed using reference TRBV7-9 and TRBJ2-7, is DTGVSQNPRHKITKRGQNVTFRCDPISEHNRLYWYRQTLGQGPEFLTYFQNEAQLEKSRLLSDRFSAERPKGSFSTLEIQRTEQGDSAMYLCASGGGTSRSEQYFGPGTRLTVT.

This chain uses TRBV2 with TRBJ2-1; 7 bases agree with TRBD2. Trimming took 8 bases from V and 9 from J; bases not matched to a gene: 10. This CDR3 contains 13 residues. CDR1 SNHLY and CDR2 FYNNEI come from the germline V gene. The CDR3 coding sequence is TGTGCCAGCGTTGGGAGGGCCGGTGTTGAGCAGTTCTTC. The encoded protein is CASVGRAGVEQFF.

Concerning this clonotype itself: At one end, the junction sequence differs from germline, possibly due to a read error. The chain uses TRBV6-5 and TRBJ2-6, with D perhaps TRBD1 (5 bases). This CDR3 contains 14 residues. Germline CDR1 and CDR2: MNHEY and SVGAGI. In DNA form, the CDR3 reads TGTGCCAGTAGTGGGCTATCTGGGGCCAACGTCCTGAGTTTC. Translated, it gives CASSGLSGANVLSF.

The J gene is TRBJ1-4, the V gene TRBV20-1, with no clear D. Germline CDR1 is DFQATT and CDR2 is SNEGSKA (reference sequence). Trimming took off 5 bases at V and 2 bases at J, with 12 bases between the two ends. The CDR3 is 14 amino acids. The CDR3 spells CSAGQTGTNEKLFF. The CDR3 DNA reads as TGCAGTGCTGGCCAGACGGGGACTAATGAAAAACTGTTTTTT.

Only one count was recorded for this clonotype. The junction departs from the called germline gene at one end, perhaps through a read error. V gene TRBV12-3 or TRBV12-4 combines with J gene TRBJ2-3; 11 bases align to TRBD2. The CDR3 has 17 residues. The CDR3 sequence is CASSLGLAGGSTDMQYF. DNA for the CDR3: TGTGCCAGTAGTTTAGGATTAGCGGGAGGGAGCACAGATATGCAGTATTTT.

This chain links TRBV7-2 with TRBJ2-3; D perhaps matches TRBD1 (6 bases). The germline V gene encodes CDR1 SGHTA and CDR2 FQGNSA. The V and J ends lost 2 bases and 2 bases respectively, with 11 bases between them. The CDR3 contains 15 residues. CDR3 in DNA: TGTGCCAGCAGCTTATGGGCAGGGGACACAGATACGCAGTATTTT. This codes for CASSLWAGDTDTQYF.

The chain has TRBV28 and TRBJ2-3; D not resolved. Germline CDR1 is MDHEN and CDR2 is SYDVKM. CDR3 size: 15 residues. With 5 bases removed from V and 2 bases from J, the gap between germline ends came to 14 bases. The CDR3: CASSIPSGLTDTQYF. The CDR3 nucleotides are TGTGCCAGCAGTATACCTAGTGGCCTCACAGATACGCAGTATTTT.

Notes on this clonotype: One junction end does not reproduce the germline sequence, and a read error may be involved. The chain is built from TRBV20-1 and TRBJ1-2; TRBD1 might be the D (6 bases). The germline V gene has CDR1 DFQATT and CDR2 SNEGSKA (reference sequence). This CDR3 region has 14 residues. In DNA, the CDR3 is TGCAGTGCTAAAGAAGGGGGTGAAAACTATGGCTACATTTTC. It is translated as CSAKEGGENYGYIF.

For this clonotype: A read error is possible here, since a much larger clone lies one base away. The chain carries TRBV5-1 and TRBJ2-2, with 7 bases fitting TRBD2. CDR1 and CDR2 (germline): SGHRS, YFSETQ. The CDR3 is 15 residues long. CDR3 nucleotides: TGCGCCAGCAGCTGGGGGACTACAAACACCGGGAAGCTGTTTTTT. Amino acids: CASSWGTTNTGKLFF.

Turning to this clonotype: Because it lacks the conserved phenylalanine or tryptophan at the end, this CDR3 is likely a read error. No DNA is shown, since the ends of the CDR3 on it are uncertain; the CDR3 is the one TCRdb lists. This sequence joins TRBV6-2 or TRBV6-3 and TRBJ2-7; the table's D call, TRBD1, was not checked against the DNA. CDR1 is MNHEY and CDR2 is SVGEGT in the germline V gene. The CDR3 has 14 amino acids, counting both end residues. This CDR3 reads CASRGWGPTYEQYL.

Concerning this clonotype: Because the CDR3 is missing its conserved closing phenylalanine or tryptophan, this is likely a read error. The limits of the CDR3 on the DNA are not certain, so only TCRdb's listed CDR3 is given. The chain uses TRBV29-1 and TRBJ1-1. The CDR3 has 11 residues if both end residues are counted. Germline V gene data show CDR1 as SQVTM and CDR2 as ANQGSEA. The CDR3 region is CSVVTVPKAIL.

Regarding this clonotype: At one end, the junction sequence differs from germline, possibly due to a read error. V gene TRBV30 combines with J gene TRBJ2-7; D assignment may be TRBD1 or TRBD2 (6 bases each). This CDR3 spans 14 amino acids. Germline V CDR1 and CDR2: GTSNPN, SVGIG (reference sequence). The CDR3 spells CAWRGGQGHYERYF. CDR3 DNA sequence: TGTGCCTGGAGGGGGGGCCAGGGTCACTACGAGCGGTACTTC.